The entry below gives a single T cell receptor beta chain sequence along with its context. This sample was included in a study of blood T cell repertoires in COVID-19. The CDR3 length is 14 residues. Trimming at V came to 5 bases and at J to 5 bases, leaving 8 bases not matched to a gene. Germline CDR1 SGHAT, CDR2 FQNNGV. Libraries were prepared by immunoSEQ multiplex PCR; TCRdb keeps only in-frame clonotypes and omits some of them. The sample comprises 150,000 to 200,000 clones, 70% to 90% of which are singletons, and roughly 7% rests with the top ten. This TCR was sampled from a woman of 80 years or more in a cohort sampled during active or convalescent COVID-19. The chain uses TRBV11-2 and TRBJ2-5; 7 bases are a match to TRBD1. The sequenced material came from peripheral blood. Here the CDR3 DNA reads TGTGCCAGCAGCACCAACAGGGGTTGGGAGACCCAGTACTTC. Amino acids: CASSTNRGWETQYF.